This entry features one TCR beta chain sequence. Per the original methods: Reference gene primer amplification yielded estimated nucleated cell counts. Assay: immunoSEQ multiplex PCR; the TCRdb copy retains only in-frame clones and omits some. The DNA gave D and trimming, while V, J and clone size come from that table. The top ten hold less than 2.5% of the sample, which has a few hundred thousand clones, under 90% seen once. The data derive from a study of blood T cell repertoires in COVID-19. In the study overall: Acute and convalescent COVID-19 specimens originated in the United States, Italy and Spain. Sample material is recorded as cDNA or gDNA derived from T cells, B-cell-depleted T cells, or PBMCs.

CDR3 length: 15 amino acids. V shed 4 bases, J shed 5 bases, and the junction held 8 bases outside the gene matches. Germline values: CDR1 MNHEY, CDR2 SVGAGI. Sequencing was performed on peripheral blood. This TCR came from a man aged 50-60 years with acute or convalescent COVID-19. The chain combines TRBV6-5 with TRBJ2-7; 10 bases are a match to TRBD1. The CDR3 region has the DNA TGTGCCAGCAGTTGGCGGGGGACAGGGGACCACGAGCAGTACTTC. It yields the protein CASSWRGTGDHEQYF.